The rows below give T cell receptor beta chains drawn from one sample of a study of blood T cells in healthy people across ages. One entry per CDR3 protein, called by TCRdb with MiXCR from the 5' RACE reads. Of about 1,600,000 distinct CDR3 sequences listed, about 43% are singletons. The sequencing input was blood. These receptors all come from a woman between 18 and 29 years old in good health. Both conserved end residues are part of each CDR3. Fields, in order: V gene, CDR3 length, J gene, D gene, clone size, CDR3 DNA, CDR3 protein. A D gene is named only where the DNA matches it firmly. A row's size may be missing; if present it is once, few, many or a size class.

TRBV6-1	13	TRBJ1-2	NA	NA	TGTGCCAGCAGTGAAGCCCCAATGGGGGGCTACACCTTC	CASSEAPMGGYTF
TRBV5-6	15	TRBJ1-6	TRBD1	NA	TGTGCCAGCAGCTTGGTGGGACAGCCTAATTCACCCCTCCACTTT	CASSLVGQPNSPLHF
TRBV7-3	15	TRBJ1-1	TRBD1	NA	TGTGCCAGCAGCCACACAGGGGGCAGGGACACTGAAGCTTTCTTT	CASSHTGGRDTEAFF
TRBV2	14	TRBJ2-3	TRBD1	NA	TGTGCCAGCGGGGGGACAGGGAGCACAGATACGCAGTATTTT	CASGGTGSTDTQYF
TRBV12-3/TRBV12-4	15	TRBJ2-5	TRBD2	NA	TGTGCCAGCAGTTCCGAGCGGGGGCGGTTCAATGAGCAGTACTTC	CASSSERGRFNEQYF
TRBV25-1	16	TRBJ2-3	TRBD2	NA	TGTGCCAGCAGCTCATTAGCGGGGTCTAGCACAGATACGCAGTATTTT	CASSSLAGSSTDTQYF
TRBV12-3/TRBV12-4	14	TRBJ2-7	TRBD2	once	TGTGCCAGCAGTGATGGCGGGGGGCGTTACGAGCAGTACTTC	CASSDGGGRYEQYF
TRBV7-9	13	TRBJ1-4	NA	NA	TGTGCCAGCAGCTTAGCGGGCTCCGTGAGACTGTTTTTT	CASSLAGSVRLFF
TRBV14	15	TRBJ2-1	TRBD2	NA	TGTGCCAGCAATGTAGCGGGACTAGCGGGAAATGAGCAGTTCTTC	CASNVAGLAGNEQFF
TRBV24-1	16	TRBJ2-3	TRBD1	once	TGTGCCACCAGTGACGACAGGGTCCTGGGCACAGATACGCAGTATTTT	CATSDDRVLGTDTQYF
TRBV7-9	17	TRBJ1-6	TRBD1	NA	TGTGCCAGCAGCTACCACGAAAAACAGGGGGTTGGTTCACCCCTCCACTTT	CASSYHEKQGVGSPLHF
TRBV20-1	17	TRBJ2-5	TRBD2	few	TGCAGTGCTGCACCGGGACTAGCGGGAGTAGGGCAAGAGACCCAGTACTTC	CSAAPGLAGVGQETQYF
TRBV2	16	TRBJ2-2	NA	NA	TGTGCCAGCAGTGGGGGGCCGCCCCGAACCACCGGGGAGCTGTTTTTT	CASSGGPPRTTGELFF
TRBV27	13	TRBJ2-7	NA	NA	TGTGCCACTGGGACGTTGAGCTCCTACGAGCAGTACTTC	CATGTLSSYEQYF
TRBV4-2	17	TRBJ2-5	NA	NA	TGTGCCAGCAGCCAGGTACAAGGGACCGCCGTTCAAGAGACCCAGTACTTC	CASSQVQGTAVQETQYF
TRBV6-1	13	TRBJ1-6	NA	NA	TGTGCCAGCAGTGAATCGGGGCTTTTGCCCCTCCACTTT	CASSESGLLPLHF
TRBV6-1	15	TRBJ1-4	TRBD1	NA	TGTGCCAGCAGTCCACCCGGGACAGCATACGAAAAACTGTTTTTT	CASSPPGTAYEKLFF
TRBV4-1	19	TRBJ2-7	TRBD2	NA	TGCGCCAGCAGCCAAGGGCTAGCGGGAGGGGCGGTTTCCTACAATGAGCAGTACTTC	CASSQGLAGGAVSYNEQYF
TRBV29-1	14	TRBJ1-4	NA	NA	TGCAGCGTTCGGACTGAGTCTCTTAATGAAAAACTGTTTTTT	CSVRTESLNEKLFF
TRBV5-1	19	TRBJ2-5	NA	NA	TGCGCCAGCAGCGGCGTAGGGCAGGGCGACCCAAAACTAAAAGAGACCCAGTACTTC	CASSGVGQGDPKLKETQYF
TRBV2	16	TRBJ2-6	NA	NA	TGTGCCAGCACTCTGACACCGAGCTCTGGGGCCAACGTCCTGACTTTC	CASTLTPSSGANVLTF
TRBV7-9	14	TRBJ1-4	NA	NA	TGTGCCAGCAGCTTCCCCGATTCTAATGAAAAACTGTTTTTT	CASSFPDSNEKLFF
TRBV12-5	13	TRBJ1-1	NA	NA	TGTGCTAGTGGCCCCATGCCAGGGACTGAAGCTTTCTTT	CASGPMPGTEAFF
TRBV9	16	TRBJ2-7	TRBD1	NA	TGTGCCAGCAGCCCGAACCCCGGGACAGGGGACTACGAGCAGTACTTC	CASSPNPGTGDYEQYF
TRBV29-1	12	TRBJ2-7	NA	NA	TGCAGCGGAGTAGGGGGGGACCTCGAGCAGTACTTC	CSGVGGDLEQYF
TRBV11-1	16	TRBJ2-3	NA	NA	TGTGCCAGCAGCTCGGGGCAGGCTGCTAGCACAGATACGCAGTATTTT	CASSSGQAASTDTQYF
TRBV5-5	17	TRBJ2-3	TRBD2	many	TGTGCCAGCCGACGTCTGGGCGGGGGGGCTATTACGGATACGCAGTATTTT	CASRRLGGGAITDTQYF
TRBV6-5	12	TRBJ2-7	NA	few	TGTGCCAGCAGGTCTATTTCCTACGAGCAGTACTTC	CASRSISYEQYF
TRBV20-1	11	TRBJ2-3	NA	NA	TGCAGTTCATTGACTGGGGATACGCAGTATTTT	CSSLTGDTQYF